This T cell receptor beta chain emerged from a study of blood T cell repertoires in COVID-19. Across the study: Samples of COVID-19 (acute and convalescent) were obtained from the United States, Italy and Spain. PBMCs, B-cell-depleted T cells, or T cells were the source of the cDNA or gDNA that made up the material.

The CDR3 contains 14 residues. V shed 2 bases and J shed 2 bases, with 7 bases lying between them. The germline V gene encodes CDR1 SGHRS and CDR2 YFSETQ. A note on this clone: The sample holds other DNA sequences that translate to the same CDR3.

Per the original data handling: Reference gene primer amplification gave nucleated cell count estimates. Measured with immunoSEQ multiplex PCR; TCRdb has only the in-frame clones, and not every one. Clone size and the V and J calls come from that table; the DNA yielded D and trimming. The data contain approximately 170,000 clones, approximately 90% of them singletons. The sample taken for sequencing was peripheral blood. The chain uses TRBV5-1 and TRBJ2-2; D may be TRBD2 (5 bases). The sequence was obtained from a man over 45 who had recovered from COVID-19. The CDR3 coding sequence is TGCGCCAGCAGCTTAACGGGAAACACCGGGGAGCTGTTTTTT. Translating it yields CASSLTGNTGELFF.